The rows below give T cell receptor beta chains drawn from one sample of a study of regulatory T cells in long-lasting Graves disease. One entry per CDR3 protein results from TCRdb running MiXCR on the multiplex PCR reads. The data show 500,000 or so distinct CDR3 sequences, roughly 17% seen once. These data are also associated with another study on T cells in Graves' hyperthyroidism and ophthalmopathy.

The sample here was peripheral blood mononuclear cells (PBMCs), taken at new diagnosis, from a patient treated with antithyroid drugs. All receptors come from a man aged 40-49 years with Graves disease. Each CDR3 is given with its conserved first and last residue. Each record gives: J gene, D gene, V gene, clone size, CDR3 protein, CDR3 DNA. A D gene is named only where the DNA matches it firmly. Rows may omit the clone size; those that give it use once, few, many or a size class.

TRBJ1-6 | TRBD1 | TRBV28 | few | CASLTGGSPLHF | TGTGCCAGTCTGACAGGGGGGTCACCCCTCCACTTT
TRBJ1-2 | TRBD1 | TRBV2 | - | CASSAPGQANCGYTF | TGTGCCAGCAGTGCCCCCGGACAGGCTAACTGTGGCTACACCTTC
TRBJ1-2 | - | TRBV12-3/TRBV12-4 | few | CASSEGWGSDGYTF | TGTGCCAGCAGTGAAGGCTGGGGTTCCGATGGCTACACCTTC
TRBJ2-1 | - | TRBV19 | many | CASRVNNEQFF | TGTGCCAGTAGGGTTAACAATGAGCAGTTCTTC
TRBJ2-2 | - | TRBV10-3 | - | CAISESIRGANTGELFF | TGTGCCATCAGTGAGTCGATAAGGGGCGCGAACACCGGGGAGCTGTTTTTT
TRBJ2-7 | - | TRBV4-3 | - | CPSSQVSADEQYF | TGCCCCAGCAGCCAAGTCTCGGCGGACGAGCAGTACTTC
TRBJ2-5 | - | TRBV7-9 | - | CASSLIGRIETQYF | TGTGCCAGCAGCTTAATCGGGAGAATAGAGACCCAGTACTTC
TRBJ2-2 | - | TRBV28 | once | CASSLSLGGPTGELLF | TGTGCCAGCAGTTTATCCTTGGGGGGGCCCACCGGGGAGCTGCTTTTT
TRBJ2-3 | - | TRBV10-3 | many | CAIRDKSYSTDTQYF | TGTGCCATCAGGGACAAATCCTATAGCACAGATACGCAGTATTTT
TRBJ2-3 | - | TRBV20-1 | many | CSARALQDFSRGPHTQYF | TGCAGTGCTAGAGCCCTACAGGACTTCTCCCGGGGCCCTCATACGCAGTATTTT
TRBJ2-2 | - | TRBV24-1 | few | CATSEVHGRNTGELFF | TGTGCCACCAGTGAAGTCCACGGTCGAAACACCGGGGAGCTGTTTTTT
TRBJ2-5 | - | TRBV20-1 | many | CSARPSSETQYF | TGCAGTGCTAGACCCAGTTCGGAGACCCAGTACTTC
TRBJ2-2 | - | TRBV30 | many | CACKGTAGELFF | TGTGCCTGTAAAGGGACGGCCGGGGAGCTGTTTTTT
TRBJ2-2 | TRBD1 | TRBV11-3 | - | CASSWGTGETGELFF | TGTGCCAGCAGCTGGGGGACAGGGGAGACCGGGGAGCTGTTTTTT
TRBJ2-3 | TRBD2 | TRBV28 | many | CASSFGLAGGPSTDTQYF | TGTGCCAGCAGTTTTGGACTAGCGGGAGGTCCAAGCACAGATACGCAGTATTTT
TRBJ2-2 | TRBD2 | TRBV28 | - | CASSFSPLGRDTGELFF | TGTGCCAGCAGTTTTTCCCCTTTAGGGAGGGACACCGGGGAGCTGTTTTTT
TRBJ2-1 | - | TRBV24-1 | - | CATSDLTGSEQFF | TGTGCCACCAGTGATCTGACTGGGTCGGAGCAGTTCTTC
TRBJ2-7 | - | TRBV5-6 | - | CASHVRVSYEQYF | TGTGCCAGCCACGTCCGGGTCTCCTACGAGCAGTACTTC
TRBJ2-7 | TRBD2 | TRBV20-1 | many | CSANPSGRTYEQYF | TGCAGTGCCAATCCTAGCGGGAGGACCTACGAGCAGTACTTC
TRBJ1-2 | - | TRBV5-4 | - | CASSLAWDGDNYGYTF | TGTGCCAGCAGCTTAGCGTGGGACGGCGATAACTATGGCTACACCTTC
TRBJ2-3 | - | TRBV5-1 | - | CASSLAFRDSTDTQYF | TGCGCCAGCAGCTTGGCCTTTCGGGACAGCACAGATACGCAGTATTTT
TRBJ1-5 | TRBD1 | TRBV7-9 | few | CASSLYTGGFDQPQHF | TGTGCCAGCAGCCTATATACAGGGGGCTTCGATCAGCCCCAGCATTTT
TRBJ2-1 | TRBD2 | TRBV3-1 | many | CASSYGLGRGEQFF | TGTGCCAGCAGCTACGGACTAGGAAGGGGTGAGCAGTTCTTC
TRBJ2-2 | - | TRBV5-1 | many | CASSLQGRTGELFF | TGCGCCAGCAGCTTGCAGGGGCGGACCGGGGAGCTGTTTTTT
TRBJ2-5 | - | TRBV29-1 | few | CSVDHWRETQYF | TGCAGCGTTGATCACTGGCGGGAGACCCAGTACTTC
TRBJ2-2 | - | TRBV6-9 | few | CASSSGPQNTGELFF | TGTGCCAGCAGTTCCGGACCGCAGAACACCGGGGAGCTGTTTTTT
TRBJ2-7 | - | TRBV4-2 | - | CASSQQINYEQYF | TGTGCCAGCAGCCAACAGATTAACTACGAGCAGTACTTC
TRBJ2-5 | - | TRBV18 | many | CASSPPTAPQETQYF | TGTGCCAGCTCACCACCGACAGCACCCCAAGAGACCCAGTACTTC
TRBJ2-7 | - | TRBV6-1 | - | CASSATGLYEQYF | TGTGCCAGCAGTGCTACAGGGTTATACGAGCAGTACTTC
TRBJ2-7 | - | TRBV5-1 | many | CASSLDREPYEQYF | TGTGCCAGCAGCTTGGATCGGGAGCCCTACGAGCAGTACTTC
TRBJ2-2 | TRBD2 | TRBV10-3 | - | CAIRPTSGNTGELFF | TGTGCCATCAGACCGACTAGCGGGAACACCGGGGAGCTGTTTTTT
TRBJ2-7 | TRBD2 | TRBV6-2/TRBV6-3 | - | CASSYSIPGLADSYEQYF | TGTGCCAGCAGTTACTCCATTCCGGGACTAGCGGACTCCTACGAGCAGTACTTC
TRBJ1-1 | - | TRBV28 | many | CASGEGTEAFF | TGTGCCAGCGGGGAGGGCACTGAAGCTTTCTTT
TRBJ2-7 | - | TRBV19 | few | CASSITSSYEQYF | TGTGCCAGTAGTATAACCAGTTCCTACGAGCAGTACTTC
TRBJ2-3 | TRBD2 | TRBV28 | many | CASSLSAGGRTDTQYF | TGTGCCAGCAGTTTATCAGCGGGAGGACGCACAGATACGCAGTATTTT
TRBJ2-1 | - | TRBV3-1 | many | CASSRGVAYNEQFF | TGTGCCAGCAGCCGAGGAGTGGCCTACAATGAGCAGTTCTTC
TRBJ2-1 | TRBD2 | TRBV18 | few | CASSEGLAGNEQFF | TGTGCCAGCTCCGAGGGACTAGCGGGGAATGAGCAGTTCTTC
TRBJ2-1 | TRBD2 | TRBV7-9 | many | CASSLALGLVAYNEQFF | TGTGCCAGCAGCTTAGCGCTGGGACTAGTCGCCTACAATGAGCAGTTCTTC
TRBJ2-6 | - | TRBV6-5 | - | CASSYEGAGANVLTF | TGTGCCAGCAGTTACGAAGGGGCTGGGGCCAACGTCCTGACTTTC
TRBJ2-1 | - | TRBV20-1 | - | CSARDWLEGNNEQFF | TGCAGTGCTAGAGATTGGCTGGAAGGGAACAATGAGCAGTTCTTC
TRBJ1-2 | TRBD1 | TRBV29-1 | few | CSGRDSVAKGYTF | TGCAGCGGCCGGGACAGTGTCGCAAAGGGCTACACCTTC
TRBJ1-1 | - | TRBV28 | many | CASSFENLNTEAFF | TGTGCCAGCAGTTTCGAAAACCTGAACACTGAAGCTTTCTTT
TRBJ2-1 | TRBD2 | TRBV10-3 | - | CAISSTGTTNEQFF | TGTGCCATCAGTTCAACCGGGACTACTAATGAGCAGTTCTTC
TRBJ1-1 | - | TRBV7-6 | - | CASSLDLGIGNTEAFF | TGTGCCAGCAGCTTAGATCTGGGGATCGGGAACACTGAAGCTTTCTTT
TRBJ1-2 | - | TRBV30 | many | CACLSGGGGYTF | TGTGCCTGTCTCTCCGGGGGTGGCGGCTACACCTTC
TRBJ1-2 | TRBD1 | TRBV6-5 | many | CASSSTGQGAANPNYGYTF | TGTGCCAGCAGTTCCACCGGACAGGGGGCAGCTAACCCTAACTATGGCTACACCTTC
TRBJ2-5 | - | TRBV27 | few | CASSLSPQTGDQRETQYF | TGTGCCAGCAGTTTATCCCCCCAGACAGGAGATCAACGGGAGACCCAGTACTTC
TRBJ2-3 | TRBD2 | TRBV20-1 | many | CSAREGSGNTDTQYF | TGCAGTGCTAGAGAGGGTAGCGGGAACACAGATACGCAGTATTTT
TRBJ2-3 | TRBD2 | TRBV7-9 | - | CASNPGTSGKADTQYF | TGTGCCAGCAACCCCGGGACTAGCGGGAAGGCGGATACGCAGTATTTT
TRBJ2-5 | - | TRBV13 | once | CASNLGGRSETQYF | TGTGCCAGCAACTTGGGGGGGCGTTCGGAGACCCAGTACTTC
TRBJ1-1 | - | TRBV5-6 | few | CASSAPDGAMNTEAFF | TGTGCCAGCAGCGCGCCCGACGGCGCTATGAACACTGAAGCTTTCTTT
TRBJ2-5 | TRBD2 | TRBV7-9 | many | CASSLVGREIQETQYF | TGTGCCAGCAGCCTAGTAGGGCGGGAGATTCAAGAGACCCAGTACTTC
TRBJ1-1 | - | TRBV12-3/TRBV12-4 | many | CASSLKGGYTEAFF | TGTGCCAGCAGTTTAAAGGGTGGGTACACTGAAGCTTTCTTT
TRBJ2-7 | TRBD2 | TRBV20-1 | many | CSARREGTYEQYF | TGCAGTGCTAGGCGGGAGGGAACCTACGAGCAGTACTTC
TRBJ2-7 | - | TRBV7-6 | few | CASSLGVAAGLAYEQYF | TGTGCCAGCAGCTTAGGGGTCGCGGCAGGGCTGGCCTACGAGCAGTACTTC